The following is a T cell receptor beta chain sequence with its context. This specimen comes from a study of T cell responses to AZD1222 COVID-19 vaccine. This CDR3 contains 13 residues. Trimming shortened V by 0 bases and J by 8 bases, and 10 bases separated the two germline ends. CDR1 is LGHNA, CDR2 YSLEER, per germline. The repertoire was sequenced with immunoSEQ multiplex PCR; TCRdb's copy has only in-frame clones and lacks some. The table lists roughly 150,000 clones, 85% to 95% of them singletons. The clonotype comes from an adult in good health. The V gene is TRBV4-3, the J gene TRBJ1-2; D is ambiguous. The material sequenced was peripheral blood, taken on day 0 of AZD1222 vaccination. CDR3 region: CASSQDPSGGYTF. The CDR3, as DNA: TGCGCCAGCAGCCAAGATCCCTCGGGGGGCTACACCTTC.